This is a list of T cell receptor beta chains from one sample in a study of identical twins. TCRdb analysed the 5' RACE reads with MiXCR anew, one entry per CDR3 protein. In the table there are around 650,000 distinct CDR3 sequences, around 7.4% of which are singletons. In addition, the sample was reused for a study of yellow fever vaccine responses in identical twins.

The sequenced sample consisted of PBMCs. These receptors were collected from a woman aged 18-35 years in good health. Each CDR3 is given without its conserved first and last residue. A D gene is named only where the DNA matches it firmly.

V	D	J	CDR3
TRBV4-1	-	TRBJ2-1	ASSQAGGALRGEQF
TRBV20-1	-	TRBJ2-1	SARDPRGHEQF
TRBV28	-	TRBJ1-6	ASRRGGSPLH
TRBV20-1	-	TRBJ2-1	SARPADQPYNEQF
TRBV6-5	TRBD2	TRBJ2-1	ASSYGPSGNSVGEQF
TRBV20-1	-	TRBJ2-7	SAPRGRVASYEQY
TRBV2	TRBD2	TRBJ2-7	ASSESVALAGSEQY
TRBV3-1	TRBD1	TRBJ1-3	ASSQRGPGNTIY
TRBV12-3/TRBV12-4	TRBD1	TRBJ2-5	ASSRDRILETQY
TRBV27	-	TRBJ2-1	ASSSLVARDYNEQF
TRBV20-1	TRBD2	TRBJ2-1	SARDLDGSGGPDEQF
TRBV9	-	TRBJ2-2	ASSGSGAGELF
TRBV12-3/TRBV12-4	TRBD2	TRBJ2-1	ASCSGEYNEQF
TRBV5-6	-	TRBJ1-1	ASSQTGKNTEAF
TRBV29-1	TRBD1	TRBJ2-7	SVGGTGASARSSYEQY
TRBV20-1	-	TRBJ2-5	SARGRTQETQY
TRBV7-9	-	TRBJ1-2	ASSLVETNYGYT
TRBV11-3	-	TRBJ2-7	ASSDLYEQY
TRBV2	-	TRBJ2-1	ASSAGDEQF
TRBV12-3/TRBV12-4	-	TRBJ2-6	ASSIRSGANVLT
TRBV12-5	-	TRBJ1-5	ASLEGIHSNQPQH
TRBV15	TRBD1	TRBJ2-2	ATRMEWWTGVAGELF
TRBV10-3	-	TRBJ2-2	AISEIDSPNTGELF
TRBV7-9	TRBD2	TRBJ2-5	ASSLGSGTVPQETQY
TRBV6-2/TRBV6-3	TRBD2	TRBJ2-3	ASSSLAGAGDTQY
TRBV20-1	TRBD2	TRBJ2-5	SARKVGTSRSPGETQY
TRBV14	-	TRBJ2-7	ASSQLGTASSYEQY
TRBV12-3/TRBV12-4	-	TRBJ2-4	ASSLSGCENIQY
TRBV6-1	TRBD2	TRBJ2-7	ASRDSGRDHEQY
TRBV6-1	TRBD2	TRBJ2-5	ASRQSGSQETQY
TRBV29-1	-	TRBJ2-5	SVVCLDSLKETQY
TRBV27	-	TRBJ1-2	ASSPAAGVVYGYT
TRBV5-1	-	TRBJ1-2	ASSLDTGGYT
TRBV6-5	TRBD1	TRBJ2-2	ASSYTGGFFTGELF
TRBV7-2	TRBD1	TRBJ2-1	ASSLDGTGGYNEQF
TRBV29-1	TRBD1	TRBJ2-2	SARTGASSNTGELF
TRBV5-6	TRBD2	TRBJ2-2	ASSSVAGAYTGELF
TRBV2	-	TRBJ1-5	ASLRGAGQPQH
TRBV7-3	TRBD2	TRBJ2-1	ASSLRAGTSGREEQF
TRBV15	TRBD1	TRBJ2-3	ATSLGQGPDTQY
TRBV2	-	TRBJ2-3	ASSDLADTQY
TRBV3-1	-	TRBJ2-5	ASSQDFRGAETQY
TRBV20-1	-	TRBJ1-1	SASYRENTEAF
TRBV7-2	-	TRBJ2-3	ASTRQPTDTQY
TRBV27	TRBD2	TRBJ2-3	ASSPTSGTSSDTQY
TRBV12-3/TRBV12-4	TRBD1	TRBJ2-5	ASSPGRGSVETQY
TRBV29-1	TRBD2	TRBJ2-1	SVERLAGGGEQF
TRBV7-8	TRBD2	TRBJ2-3	ASSYNSGGSTDTQY
TRBV20-1	TRBD1	TRBJ2-1	SATRQGTAHEQF
TRBV5-1	TRBD1	TRBJ1-1	ASTGEGVTGVNTEAF
TRBV29-1	-	TRBJ2-5	SVEDPRVSEVQETQY
TRBV13	-	TRBJ2-2	ASSSYGTGELF
TRBV25-1	TRBD1	TRBJ2-2	ASSEPGQGRTGELF
TRBV27	TRBD2	TRBJ2-1	ASSTTSGGVLYSYNEQF
TRBV5-5	-	TRBJ2-2	ASSFTQAHTGELF